These 5 T cell receptor beta chains were all obtained from the same sample, sequenced in a study of tumor-infiltrating lymphocytes in primary liver carcinoma. RNA and DNA were co-extracted from about 19-30 mg of unsorted bulk tissue. The authors made TCR beta cDNA from approximately 490 ng total RNA with a constant-region primer. For TCR beta, libraries were produced by three nested multiplex PCR rounds using slightly modified ARM-PCR. For around 9 cycles apiece, the opening two PCR rounds ran with TRBV1-TRBV30 forward primers and a C-beta reverse primer. TCRdb recomputed calls from the multiplex PCR reads with MiXCR, one row per CDR3 protein. The sample consists of about 84,000 distinct CDR3 sequences, approximately 77% of them appearing once. What was sequenced was liver tumor tissue from sampling region 1. As for subset: tumor region T1, superior pole. The source of these receptors is a man aged 35 to 55 with primary liver carcinoma and hepatitis B virus infection.

About this clonotype itself: One junction end does not reproduce the germline sequence, and a read error may be involved. The rearrangement links TRBV11-2 to TRBJ2-7; 7 bases are shared with TRBD2. Per germline, CDR1 SGHAT and CDR2 FQNNGV. The CDR3 sequence is 14 residues long. This chain's CDR3 is CAGSLGPSGLEQYF. The CDR3, as DNA: TGTGCCGGCAGCTTAGGGCCTAGCGGACTCGAGCAGTACTTC.

On this clonotype itself: The germline gene is not matched at one end of the junction; a read error may be the cause. V gene TRBV20-1 combines with J gene TRBJ1-4; D gene ambiguous. Germline lookup yields CDR1 DFQATT and CDR2 SNEGSKA (reference sequence). The CDR3 loop spans 13 amino acids. The CDR3 sequence is CGARFLTNEKLFF. CDR3 bases: TGCGGTGCTAGATTCCTAACTAATGAAAAACTGTTTTTT.

Regarding this clonotype: This may come from a read error, since a much larger clone is one base off. The chain carries TRBV28 and TRBJ1-2; tentatively, D is TRBD1 (6 bases). The CDR3 extends over 13 amino acids. Between the trimmed V and J ends, which lost 5 bases and 8 bases, there was a span of 15 bases. Germline CDR1 and CDR2: MDHEN and SYDVKM. DNA for the CDR3: TGTGCCAGCAGTCGCGAACAGGGCGGAGGCTACACCTTC. Translation gives CASSREQGGGYTF.

With respect to this clonotype: This CDR3 fails to terminate in the conserved phenylalanine or tryptophan, so it likely reflects a read error. The DNA is omitted, as the CDR3 cannot be located on it reliably, and the CDR3 follows TCRdb's listing. This chain links TRBV11-2 with TRBJ2-2. The CDR3 comprises 15 residues, both ends counted. Germline V CDR1 and CDR2: SGHAT, FQNNGV. CDR3 sequence reads: CASSLLPENTGELLL.

The sample holds a few counts of this clonotype. The chain employs TRBV20-1 and TRBJ2-5; tentatively, D is TRBD2 (5 bases). CDR1 and CDR2 (germline): DFQATT, SNEGSKA (reference sequence). Between the trimmed V and J ends, which lost 5 bases and 7 bases, there was a span of 14 bases. The length of the CDR3 is 12 residues. Written as DNA, the CDR3 is TGCAGTGCTCCTCTAGAGGGTGGGACCCAGTACTTC. It specifies CSAPLEGGTQYF.